The rows below give T cell receptor beta chains drawn from one sample of a study of blood T cell repertoires in COVID-19. Clones were sequenced by immunoSEQ multiplex PCR, and TCRdb holds only the in-frame ones, with some missing. The table includes roughly 120,000 clones, roughly 74% detected once. The sample consisted of peripheral blood. The receptors derive from an older man with COVID-19, enrolled during active disease. Both conserved end residues are part of each CDR3. The D gene is left open where the match is weak. The listing skips clone size in some rows; elsewhere it reads once, few, many or a size class.

clone_size: once
cdr3_length: 16
v_call: TRBV6-6
d_call: TRBD1
j_call: TRBJ2-4
cdr3_nt: TGTGCCAGCAGGCACAGGGGGCAAGAGGGCAAAAACATTCAGTACTTC
cdr3_aa: CASRHRGQEGKNIQYF

clone_size: .
cdr3_length: 15
v_call: TRBV4-2
d_call: .
j_call: TRBJ1-3
cdr3_nt: TGTGCCAGCAGCCAAGATTTATCGGAGGGAAACACCATATATTTT
cdr3_aa: CASSQDLSEGNTIYF

clone_size: few
cdr3_length: 15
v_call: TRBV3-1/TRBV3-2
d_call: TRBD1
j_call: TRBJ1-3
cdr3_nt: TGTGCCAGCAGCCTACAGGGGGCCTCTGGAAACACCATATATTTT
cdr3_aa: CASSLQGASGNTIYF

clone_size: .
cdr3_length: 14
v_call: TRBV24-1
d_call: .
j_call: TRBJ1-5
cdr3_nt: TGTGCCACCAGTGATTTACAGGCCGATCAGCCCCAGCATTTT
cdr3_aa: CATSDLQADQPQHF

clone_size: few
cdr3_length: 13
v_call: TRBV7-9
d_call: .
j_call: TRBJ1-3
cdr3_nt: TGTGCCAGCAGGAGTTCCACTGGAAACACCATATATTTT
cdr3_aa: CASRSSTGNTIYF

clone_size: .
cdr3_length: 15
v_call: TRBV20-1
d_call: TRBD2
j_call: TRBJ2-5
cdr3_nt: TGCAGTGCTAGTGGGGGGAGGGTGCGGCAAGAGACCCAGTACTTC
cdr3_aa: CSASGGRVRQETQYF

clone_size: few
cdr3_length: 15
v_call: TRBV5-1
d_call: TRBD2
j_call: TRBJ2-2
cdr3_nt: TGCGCCAGCAGCTTCGGACTAGCGATTACCGGGGAGCTGTTTTTT
cdr3_aa: CASSFGLAITGELFF

clone_size: .
cdr3_length: 15
v_call: TRBV19
d_call: TRBD1
j_call: TRBJ2-1
cdr3_nt: TGTGCCAGTAGAGCGACAGGGCCCTCCTACAATGAGCAGTTCTTC
cdr3_aa: CASRATGPSYNEQFF

clone_size: few
cdr3_length: 14
v_call: TRBV29-1
d_call: TRBD1
j_call: TRBJ1-2
cdr3_nt: TGCAGCGCTATACAGGGGGATTCTAACTATGGCTACACCTTC
cdr3_aa: CSAIQGDSNYGYTF

clone_size: .
cdr3_length: 15
v_call: TRBV6-2/TRBV6-3
d_call: TRBD1
j_call: TRBJ2-1
cdr3_nt: TGTGCCAGCAGTTATAGGCAGGGGGCGGTCAATGAGCAGTTCTTC
cdr3_aa: CASSYRQGAVNEQFF

clone_size: once
cdr3_length: 18
v_call: TRBV5-1
d_call: TRBD2
j_call: TRBJ2-2
cdr3_nt: TGCGCCAGCAGCTTGGGTACGACTAGCGGGGCGAACACCGGGGAGCTGTTTTTT
cdr3_aa: CASSLGTTSGANTGELFF

clone_size: .
cdr3_length: 15
v_call: TRBV7-6
d_call: TRBD1
j_call: TRBJ1-2
cdr3_nt: TGTGCCAGCAGCCCCTTATCCGGGACAGGAAGCGGCTACACCTTC
cdr3_aa: CASSPLSGTGSGYTF

clone_size: .
cdr3_length: 13
v_call: TRBV29-1
d_call: TRBD1
j_call: TRBJ2-7
cdr3_nt: TGCAGCGTTGGACAGGGGAACGGGTACGAGCAGTACTTC
cdr3_aa: CSVGQGNGYEQYF

clone_size: .
cdr3_length: 14
v_call: TRBV11-2
d_call: TRBD1
j_call: TRBJ2-7
cdr3_nt: TGTGCCAGCAGCCCGAGGCAGGGGGTCAACGAGCAGTACTTC
cdr3_aa: CASSPRQGVNEQYF

clone_size: few
cdr3_length: 16
v_call: TRBV3-1/TRBV3-2
d_call: TRBD1
j_call: TRBJ1-2
cdr3_nt: TGTGCCAGCAGCCAAGCGGCGGGACAGGCTAACTATGGCTACACCTTC
cdr3_aa: CASSQAAGQANYGYTF

clone_size: .
cdr3_length: 15
v_call: TRBV19
d_call: TRBD1
j_call: TRBJ1-2
cdr3_nt: TGTGCCAGTAGTATATCGGGACAGGCCAACTATGGCTACACCTTC
cdr3_aa: CASSISGQANYGYTF

clone_size: .
cdr3_length: 15
v_call: TRBV9
d_call: TRBD2
j_call: TRBJ2-3
cdr3_nt: TGTGCCAGCAGCGTAGCGTCGACTAGCGGGAGCACGCAGTATTTT
cdr3_aa: CASSVASTSGSTQYF

clone_size: .
cdr3_length: 15
v_call: TRBV6-5
d_call: TRBD1
j_call: TRBJ1-2
cdr3_nt: TGTGCCAGCAGCGTCACAGGGGAGGTCCACTATGGCTACACCTTC
cdr3_aa: CASSVTGEVHYGYTF

clone_size: few
cdr3_length: 16
v_call: TRBV11-2
d_call: TRBD1
j_call: TRBJ2-1
cdr3_nt: TGTGCCAGCAGCTTAGAAAGGGGGACAGTATACAATGAGCAGTTCTTC
cdr3_aa: CASSLERGTVYNEQFF

clone_size: .
cdr3_length: 13
v_call: TRBV11-1
d_call: .
j_call: TRBJ2-3
cdr3_nt: TGTGCCAGCAGCCAGAGAGGGCCAGATACGCAGTATTTT
cdr3_aa: CASSQRGPDTQYF

clone_size: .
cdr3_length: 14
v_call: TRBV5-4
d_call: TRBD2
j_call: TRBJ2-5
cdr3_nt: TGTGCCAGCAGCCCCGGACTAGCGGAAGAGACCCAGTACTTC
cdr3_aa: CASSPGLAEETQYF

clone_size: .
cdr3_length: 15
v_call: TRBV5-1
d_call: .
j_call: TRBJ1-5
cdr3_nt: TGCGCCAGCAGCTTGGTTGACAGCAGTAATCAGCCCCAGCATTTT
cdr3_aa: CASSLVDSSNQPQHF

clone_size: .
cdr3_length: 11
v_call: TRBV5-1
d_call: .
j_call: TRBJ1-2
cdr3_nt: TGCGCCAGCAGCACCGACGGCAGGAACACCTTC
cdr3_aa: CASSTDGRNTF

clone_size: .
cdr3_length: 14
v_call: TRBV5-1
d_call: TRBD1
j_call: TRBJ2-5
cdr3_nt: TGCGCCAGCAGCTTGGGTCCGACAGGGGAGACCCAGTACTTC
cdr3_aa: CASSLGPTGETQYF

clone_size: once
cdr3_length: 14
v_call: TRBV28
d_call: .
j_call: TRBJ2-5
cdr3_nt: TGTGCCAGCTCTTCTCAGAGGTCGGTAATGGCCCAGTACTTC
cdr3_aa: CASSSQRSVMAQYF

clone_size: once
cdr3_length: 12
v_call: TRBV30
d_call: .
j_call: TRBJ2-5
cdr3_nt: TGTGCCTGGAGTGTATATTGGCTAGGCCAGTACTTC
cdr3_aa: CAWSVYWLGQYF

clone_size: once
cdr3_length: 14
v_call: TRBV6-4
d_call: .
j_call: TRBJ2-7
cdr3_nt: TGTGCCAGCAGCCCCGACTCGAACTCCTACGAGCAGTACTTC
cdr3_aa: CASSPDSNSYEQYF

clone_size: .
cdr3_length: 15
v_call: TRBV7-9
d_call: .
j_call: TRBJ2-1
cdr3_nt: TGTGCCAGCAGTGCCTCTAGCGACCTTTACAATGAGCAGTTCTTC
cdr3_aa: CASSASSDLYNEQFF

clone_size: once
cdr3_length: 16
v_call: TRBV6-5
d_call: TRBD2
j_call: TRBJ2-7
cdr3_nt: TGTGCCAGCAGTTACTCGACAGCGGGAGGGCCGCGGGAGCAGTACTTC
cdr3_aa: CASSYSTAGGPREQYF

clone_size: .
cdr3_length: 14
v_call: TRBV5-1
d_call: .
j_call: TRBJ1-3
cdr3_nt: TGCGCCAGCAGCTTCGGAGTCTCTGGAAACACCATATATTTT
cdr3_aa: CASSFGVSGNTIYF

clone_size: .
cdr3_length: 11
v_call: TRBV12-3/TRBV12-4
d_call: .
j_call: TRBJ1-2
cdr3_nt: TGTGCCAGCAGTCTTAACTATGGCTACACCTTC
cdr3_aa: CASSLNYGYTF

clone_size: .
cdr3_length: 15
v_call: TRBV28
d_call: TRBD1
j_call: TRBJ1-2
cdr3_nt: TGTGCCAGCAGTTTGGTTTCGCAGGGGGCGGGTGGCTACACCTTC
cdr3_aa: CASSLVSQGAGGYTF

clone_size: .
cdr3_length: 15
v_call: TRBV27
d_call: TRBD2
j_call: TRBJ2-1
cdr3_nt: TGTGCCAGCAGTTTTCAAGCGGGAGCCTACAATGAGCAGTTCTTC
cdr3_aa: CASSFQAGAYNEQFF

clone_size: .
cdr3_length: 13
v_call: TRBV7-9
d_call: .
j_call: TRBJ1-1
cdr3_nt: TGTGCCAGCACCCTTACAGGTAACACTGAAGCTTTCTTT
cdr3_aa: CASTLTGNTEAFF

clone_size: .
cdr3_length: 14
v_call: TRBV28
d_call: TRBD2
j_call: TRBJ2-7
cdr3_nt: TGTGCCAGCAGTTCTAGCGGACCGACCTACGAGCAGTACTTC
cdr3_aa: CASSSSGPTYEQYF

clone_size: .
cdr3_length: 12
v_call: TRBV5-5
d_call: .
j_call: TRBJ2-7
cdr3_nt: TGTGCCAGCAGCGTGGGTTTTAACGAGCAGTACTTC
cdr3_aa: CASSVGFNEQYF

clone_size: .
cdr3_length: 15
v_call: TRBV7-3
d_call: .
j_call: TRBJ2-2
cdr3_nt: TGTGCCAGCAGCTTAGACTACTCGAACACCGGGGAGCTGTTTTTT
cdr3_aa: CASSLDYSNTGELFF

clone_size: .
cdr3_length: 13
v_call: TRBV7-2
d_call: .
j_call: TRBJ1-6
cdr3_nt: TGTGCCAGCAGCTTCGACGGGAATTCACCCCTCCACTTT
cdr3_aa: CASSFDGNSPLHF

clone_size: few
cdr3_length: 15
v_call: TRBV6-5
d_call: .
j_call: TRBJ2-2
cdr3_nt: TGTGCCAGCAGTTACTCAGGGGCAGTCACCGGGGAGCTGTTTTTT
cdr3_aa: CASSYSGAVTGELFF

clone_size: .
cdr3_length: 15
v_call: TRBV9
d_call: .
j_call: TRBJ2-1
cdr3_nt: TGTGCCAGCAGCTCTCAGACTCACTCCTACAATGAGCAGTTCTTC
cdr3_aa: CASSSQTHSYNEQFF

clone_size: .
cdr3_length: 15
v_call: TRBV28
d_call: .
j_call: TRBJ1-5
cdr3_nt: TGTGCCAGCAATGAACAGGGAAGGGGGAACCAGCCCCAGCATTTT
cdr3_aa: CASNEQGRGNQPQHF

clone_size: once
cdr3_length: 13
v_call: TRBV6-5
d_call: .
j_call: TRBJ2-7
cdr3_nt: TGTGCCAGCAGTAGCGCACAGGGAACAGTGCAGTACTTC
cdr3_aa: CASSSAQGTVQYF

clone_size: .
cdr3_length: 15
v_call: TRBV28
d_call: TRBD1
j_call: TRBJ1-4
cdr3_nt: TGTGCCAGCAGCATTGGACAGGGGGCAGGCGAAAAACTGTTTTTT
cdr3_aa: CASSIGQGAGEKLFF

clone_size: .
cdr3_length: 14
v_call: TRBV5-4
d_call: .
j_call: TRBJ2-5
cdr3_nt: TGTGCCAGCAGCTTGGGTGGCGGCCAAGAGACCCAGTACTTC
cdr3_aa: CASSLGGGQETQYF

clone_size: once
cdr3_length: 15
v_call: TRBV5-3
d_call: .
j_call: TRBJ1-2
cdr3_nt: TGTGCCAGTCGCGGAGGCGGCAGAGCTAACTATGGCTACACCTTC
cdr3_aa: CASRGGGRANYGYTF

clone_size: .
cdr3_length: 15
v_call: TRBV7-6
d_call: TRBD1
j_call: TRBJ1-1
cdr3_nt: TGTGCCAGCAGCCCGTCTGACAGGGTAAACACTGAAGCTTTCTTT
cdr3_aa: CASSPSDRVNTEAFF

clone_size: .
cdr3_length: 15
v_call: TRBV19
d_call: TRBD1
j_call: TRBJ2-5
cdr3_nt: TGTGCCAGTAGTCCCGGGACAGGGACTGCGAAGACCCAGTACTTC
cdr3_aa: CASSPGTGTAKTQYF

clone_size: .
cdr3_length: 11
v_call: TRBV28
d_call: .
j_call: TRBJ2-7
cdr3_nt: TGTGCCAGCAGCCGGAGGTTCGAGCAGTACTTC
cdr3_aa: CASSRRFEQYF

clone_size: .
cdr3_length: 14
v_call: TRBV14
d_call: .
j_call: TRBJ2-3
cdr3_nt: TGTGCCAGCAGCCAAGAGTGGGGGGCAGATACGCAGTATTTT
cdr3_aa: CASSQEWGADTQYF

clone_size: .
cdr3_length: 13
v_call: TRBV12-3/TRBV12-4
d_call: .
j_call: TRBJ2-2
cdr3_nt: TGTGCCAGCAGTCCAACGGGGGCCGGGGAGCTGTTTTTT
cdr3_aa: CASSPTGAGELFF

clone_size: .
cdr3_length: 13
v_call: TRBV6-4
d_call: TRBD2
j_call: TRBJ2-2
cdr3_nt: TGTGCCAGCAGTTGGCTAGCGGGCGGGGAGCTGTTTTTT
cdr3_aa: CASSWLAGGELFF

clone_size: .
cdr3_length: 14
v_call: TRBV4-1
d_call: .
j_call: TRBJ1-5
cdr3_nt: TGCGCCAGCAGCCAGGACAGCGCCAATCAGCCCCAGCATTTT
cdr3_aa: CASSQDSANQPQHF

clone_size: .
cdr3_length: 19
v_call: TRBV3-1/TRBV3-2
d_call: TRBD2
j_call: TRBJ2-3
cdr3_nt: TGTGCCAGCAGCCAAGCGAAAGACATGCGGGAGCTGAGCACAGATACGCAGTATTTT
cdr3_aa: CASSQAKDMRELSTDTQYF